This is a list of T cell receptor beta chains from one sample in a study of shared clonotypes between healthy human individuals. Method: immunoSEQ multiplex PCR; TCRdb's copy keeps in-frame clones and lacks some. The table has about 1.1 million clones, roughly 80% seen once. The specimen was memory CD4+ T cells from PBMCs. Receptors originate from a man between 18 and 35 years old in good health. Some clones in this sample may be carry-over from other donors' samples. The CDR3 runs from the conserved cysteine through the conserved F or W. Fields, in order: J gene, clone size, V gene, D gene, CDR3 DNA, CDR3 protein. D genes are given only for firm matches. Clone size is given for some rows only: seen once, a few or many times, or a class if the clone is expanded.

j_call: TRBJ2-7
clone_size: NA
v_call: TRBV18
d_call: NA
cdr3_nt: TGTGCCAGCTCCCCTAGGGGACACACCGTTTACGAGCAGTACTTC
cdr3_aa: CASSPRGHTVYEQYF

j_call: TRBJ2-7
clone_size: NA
v_call: TRBV6-1
d_call: NA
cdr3_nt: TGTGCCAGCAGTGAATCTGGCGGGCTCTCCTACGAGCAGTACTTC
cdr3_aa: CASSESGGLSYEQYF

j_call: TRBJ1-3
clone_size: few
v_call: TRBV10-3
d_call: NA
cdr3_nt: TGTGCCACGCGAGACAACCCAGGGAGTGGAAACACCATATATTTT
cdr3_aa: CATRDNPGSGNTIYF

j_call: TRBJ2-2
clone_size: NA
v_call: TRBV5-1
d_call: NA
cdr3_nt: TGCGCCAGCAGTAACAGGGTAGGCTTGGAGCTGTTTTTT
cdr3_aa: CASSNRVGLELFF

j_call: TRBJ2-3
clone_size: NA
v_call: TRBV5-4
d_call: TRBD2
cdr3_nt: TGTGCCAGCAGCACCACTAGCGGGAGCACAGATACGCAGTATTTT
cdr3_aa: CASSTTSGSTDTQYF

j_call: TRBJ1-3
clone_size: NA
v_call: TRBV10-1
d_call: NA
cdr3_nt: TGCGCCAACTTGGAGGCCGGACAGATAGGGGAAAACACCATATATTTT
cdr3_aa: CANLEAGQIGENTIYF

j_call: TRBJ1-4
clone_size: NA
v_call: TRBV7-9
d_call: TRBD1
cdr3_nt: TGTGCCAGCAGGTCGACCGGGACAGGGGATGAAAAACTGTTTTTT
cdr3_aa: CASRSTGTGDEKLFF

j_call: TRBJ2-7
clone_size: NA
v_call: TRBV27
d_call: NA
cdr3_nt: TGTGCCAGCGGGGGCTGGGCGGACCCCTACGAGCAGTACTTC
cdr3_aa: CASGGWADPYEQYF

j_call: TRBJ1-1
clone_size: few
v_call: TRBV6-5
d_call: NA
cdr3_nt: TGTGCCAGCAGTTACTCCGGTAGGGAAGCTTTCTTT
cdr3_aa: CASSYSGREAFF

j_call: TRBJ2-2
clone_size: NA
v_call: TRBV7-9
d_call: TRBD2
cdr3_nt: TGTGCCAGCAGCTTAGGGACTAGCGGGATCCGAGTCACCGGGGAGCTGTTTTTT
cdr3_aa: CASSLGTSGIRVTGELFF

j_call: TRBJ2-7
clone_size: NA
v_call: TRBV7-2
d_call: TRBD1
cdr3_nt: TGTGCCAGCAGCTTAAACAGGGGAACCTACGAGCAGTACTTC
cdr3_aa: CASSLNRGTYEQYF

j_call: TRBJ1-5
clone_size: NA
v_call: TRBV30
d_call: NA
cdr3_nt: TGTGCCTGGTCTCAGGGCGTCAGCAATCAGCCCCAGCATTTT
cdr3_aa: CAWSQGVSNQPQHF

j_call: TRBJ1-1
clone_size: few
v_call: TRBV18
d_call: NA
cdr3_nt: TGTGCCAGCTCACCACCGGGCAGGAACACTGAAGCTTTCTTT
cdr3_aa: CASSPPGRNTEAFF

j_call: TRBJ2-7
clone_size: once
v_call: TRBV5-1
d_call: NA
cdr3_nt: TGCGCCAGCAGCTTGGCCGGAGGGGTCATAGCCTACGAGCAGTACTTC
cdr3_aa: CASSLAGGVIAYEQYF

j_call: TRBJ2-3
clone_size: NA
v_call: TRBV15
d_call: NA
cdr3_nt: TGTGCCACCAGCAGAGATCGACGAAGACGGGCTAGCACAGATACGCAGTATTTT
cdr3_aa: CATSRDRRRRASTDTQYF

j_call: TRBJ1-3
clone_size: NA
v_call: TRBV5-8
d_call: NA
cdr3_nt: TGTGCCAGCAGCCCGGGGCACTCTGGAAACACCATATATTTT
cdr3_aa: CASSPGHSGNTIYF

j_call: TRBJ2-5
clone_size: NA
v_call: TRBV2
d_call: NA
cdr3_nt: TGTGCCAGCCAAATGGGGACCCAGAGGGGAGAGACCCAGTACTTC
cdr3_aa: CASQMGTQRGETQYF

j_call: TRBJ2-1
clone_size: NA
v_call: TRBV28
d_call: TRBD1
cdr3_nt: TGTGCCAGCGAACAGGGGGCGGTCTACAATGAGCAGTTCTTC
cdr3_aa: CASEQGAVYNEQFF

j_call: TRBJ2-7
clone_size: NA
v_call: TRBV30
d_call: TRBD1
cdr3_nt: TGTGCCTGGAGTTGGCGACAGGGTGGCGAGCAGTACTTC
cdr3_aa: CAWSWRQGGEQYF

j_call: TRBJ2-1
clone_size: NA
v_call: TRBV10-3
d_call: NA
cdr3_nt: TGTGCCATCAGTGGGGTAAGCTCCTACAATGAGCAGTTCTTC
cdr3_aa: CAISGVSSYNEQFF

j_call: TRBJ2-3
clone_size: NA
v_call: TRBV28
d_call: TRBD2
cdr3_nt: TGTGCCAGCAGCCTCGGACTAGCGGGTCTTCTCGGCACAGATACGCAGTATTTT
cdr3_aa: CASSLGLAGLLGTDTQYF

j_call: TRBJ1-3
clone_size: few
v_call: TRBV6-6
d_call: NA
cdr3_nt: TGTGCCATCAGGGGTACTGGAAACACCATATATTTT
cdr3_aa: CAIRGTGNTIYF

j_call: TRBJ1-1
clone_size: few
v_call: TRBV18
d_call: NA
cdr3_nt: TGTGCCAGCCGGACAGACATGAACACTGAAGCTTTCTTT
cdr3_aa: CASRTDMNTEAFF

j_call: TRBJ2-1
clone_size: NA
v_call: TRBV27
d_call: NA
cdr3_nt: TGTGCCAGCAGTCGCACCGGGACTTCTCCGTACAATGAGCAGTTCTTC
cdr3_aa: CASSRTGTSPYNEQFF

j_call: TRBJ2-7
clone_size: once
v_call: TRBV7-2
d_call: NA
cdr3_nt: TGCGCCAGCAGCCTAGGACCTATGAGCTCCTACGAGCAGTACTTC
cdr3_aa: CASSLGPMSSYEQYF

j_call: TRBJ2-7
clone_size: NA
v_call: TRBV7-2
d_call: NA
cdr3_nt: TGTGCCAGCAGCCCTTCCTACGAGCAGTACTTC
cdr3_aa: CASSPSYEQYF

j_call: TRBJ1-2
clone_size: NA
v_call: TRBV28
d_call: TRBD1
cdr3_nt: TGTGCCAGCAGTTTTATCGGGACAGTCAATTCAGGACAGGTTGGCTACACCTTC
cdr3_aa: CASSFIGTVNSGQVGYTF

j_call: TRBJ1-1
clone_size: NA
v_call: TRBV18
d_call: TRBD1
cdr3_nt: TGTGCCAGCTCACCATCGGAGGGGGCGATGAACACTGAAGCTTTCTTT
cdr3_aa: CASSPSEGAMNTEAFF

j_call: TRBJ2-3
clone_size: NA
v_call: TRBV7-2
d_call: NA
cdr3_nt: TGTGCCAGCAGCGAGGGCCTCACAGATACGCAGTATTTT
cdr3_aa: CASSEGLTDTQYF

j_call: TRBJ2-7
clone_size: NA
v_call: TRBV28
d_call: TRBD2
cdr3_nt: TGTGCCAGCAGTTTATTGGCTAGCGGGAGCCCCGAGCAGTACTTC
cdr3_aa: CASSLLASGSPEQYF

j_call: TRBJ2-7
clone_size: NA
v_call: TRBV9
d_call: NA
cdr3_nt: TGTGCCAGCAGCGTGGTAGCGGACTCCTACGAGCAGTACTTC
cdr3_aa: CASSVVADSYEQYF

j_call: TRBJ2-7
clone_size: NA
v_call: TRBV7-2
d_call: NA
cdr3_nt: TGTGCCAGCAGCTTAGCAGCGAGTACCATGGTCGAGCAGTACTTC
cdr3_aa: CASSLAASTMVEQYF

j_call: TRBJ1-4
clone_size: NA
v_call: TRBV20-1
d_call: NA
cdr3_nt: TGCAGTGCTGGAGAAGGGCAAAAACTGTTTTTT
cdr3_aa: CSAGEGQKLFF

j_call: TRBJ2-5
clone_size: NA
v_call: TRBV15
d_call: NA
cdr3_nt: TGTGCCACCAGCAGAGGGGGGGAAGGGGCAGAGACCCAGTACTTC
cdr3_aa: CATSRGGEGAETQYF

j_call: TRBJ2-3
clone_size: few
v_call: TRBV5-1
d_call: TRBD1
cdr3_nt: TGCGCCAGCAGCAGTGACAGGGGCACAAGCACAGATACGCAGTATTTT
cdr3_aa: CASSSDRGTSTDTQYF

j_call: TRBJ2-4
clone_size: once
v_call: TRBV19
d_call: NA
cdr3_nt: TGTGCCAGTAGTGCCCGGGGTAACATTCAGTACTTC
cdr3_aa: CASSARGNIQYF

j_call: TRBJ1-2
clone_size: NA
v_call: TRBV5-3
d_call: NA
cdr3_nt: TGTGCCAGAAGCTTCAAAGGGACCCCCCATGGCTACACCTTC
cdr3_aa: CARSFKGTPHGYTF

j_call: TRBJ1-5
clone_size: NA
v_call: TRBV19
d_call: TRBD1
cdr3_nt: TGTGCCAGTAGTATTTCAGGGGGCAGGCAGCCCCAGCATTTT
cdr3_aa: CASSISGGRQPQHF

j_call: TRBJ2-2
clone_size: once
v_call: TRBV28
d_call: NA
cdr3_nt: TGTGCCAGCAGCTCCCCCACTAGGACAACCGGGGAGCTGTTTTTT
cdr3_aa: CASSSPTRTTGELFF

j_call: TRBJ2-6
clone_size: NA
v_call: TRBV4-1
d_call: NA
cdr3_nt: TGCGCCAGCAGCTTCAATTTGGTGGCGCGTTCTGGGGCCAACGTCCTGACTTTC
cdr3_aa: CASSFNLVARSGANVLTF

j_call: TRBJ2-2
clone_size: NA
v_call: TRBV28
d_call: TRBD1
cdr3_nt: TGTGCCAGCAGTTCTGGACAGGCGGAGCTGTTTTTT
cdr3_aa: CASSSGQAELFF

j_call: TRBJ2-3
clone_size: NA
v_call: TRBV19
d_call: NA
cdr3_nt: TGTGCCAGTAGGTCATCAGATACGCAGTATTTT
cdr3_aa: CASRSSDTQYF

j_call: TRBJ1-4
clone_size: NA
v_call: TRBV7-8
d_call: TRBD1
cdr3_nt: TGTGCCAGCAGCTTACCAAGGACAGGATACTCAGAAAAACTGTTTTTT
cdr3_aa: CASSLPRTGYSEKLFF